This T cell receptor (beta chain) came from a study of Ad26.COV2.S vaccination and SARS-CoV-2 variants. As for treatment: some 20 received Ad26.COV2.S at low or high dose, single or two shots; about 5 received placebo; per-sample allocation not given. Samples were taken on day 63 after the first vaccine or placebo injection. The method was immunoSEQ multiplex PCR; TCRdb's version includes in-frame clones alone and lacks a portion of them. The sample carries some 640,000 clones, roughly 90% recorded once. The sequence derives from a person between 18 and 59 years old who received the Ad26.COV2.S COVID-19 vaccine or a placebo. Sequences were derived from peripheral blood, sampled in a trial of Ad26.COV2.S vaccine versus placebo.

The CDR3 DNA follows: TGTGCCTGGACCCGAGACTCTAACTACGAGCAGTACTTC. It is translated as CAWTRDSNYEQYF. The chain uses TRBV30 and TRBJ2-7; D ambiguous. Looked up from germline, CDR1 is GTSNPN and CDR2 is SVGIG (reference sequence). There are 13 residues in the CDR3. V was pared by 4 bases and J by 3 bases, with 13 bases between.